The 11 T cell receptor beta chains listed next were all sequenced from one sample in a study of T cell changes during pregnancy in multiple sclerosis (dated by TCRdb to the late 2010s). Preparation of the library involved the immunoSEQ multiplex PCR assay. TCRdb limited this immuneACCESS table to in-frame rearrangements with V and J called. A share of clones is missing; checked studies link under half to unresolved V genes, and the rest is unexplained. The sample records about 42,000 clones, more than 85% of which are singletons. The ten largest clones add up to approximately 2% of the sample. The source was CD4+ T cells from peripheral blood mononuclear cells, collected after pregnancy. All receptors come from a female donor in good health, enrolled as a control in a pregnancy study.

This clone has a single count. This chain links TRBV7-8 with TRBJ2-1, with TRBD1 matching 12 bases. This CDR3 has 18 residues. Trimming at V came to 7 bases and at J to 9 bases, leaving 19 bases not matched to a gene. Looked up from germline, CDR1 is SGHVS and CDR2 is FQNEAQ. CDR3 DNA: TGTGCCAGCACCACCCCAAACCGGGACAGGGGGCTCTTTGGTGAGCAGTTCTTC. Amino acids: CASTTPNRDRGLFGEQFF.

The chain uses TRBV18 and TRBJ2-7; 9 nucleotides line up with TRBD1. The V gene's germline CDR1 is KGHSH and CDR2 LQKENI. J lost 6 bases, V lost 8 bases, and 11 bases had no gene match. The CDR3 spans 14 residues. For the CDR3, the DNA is TGTGCCAGCGCGACGGGACAGGGAGTAGGCGAGCAGTACTTC. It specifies CASATGQGVGEQYF.

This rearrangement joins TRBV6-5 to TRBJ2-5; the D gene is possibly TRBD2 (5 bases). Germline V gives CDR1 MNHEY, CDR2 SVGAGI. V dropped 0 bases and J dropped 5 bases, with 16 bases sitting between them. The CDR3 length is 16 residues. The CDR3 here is CASSYSGADGVETQYF. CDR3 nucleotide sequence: TGTGCCAGCAGTTACTCGGGAGCAGATGGGGTTGAGACCCAGTACTTC.

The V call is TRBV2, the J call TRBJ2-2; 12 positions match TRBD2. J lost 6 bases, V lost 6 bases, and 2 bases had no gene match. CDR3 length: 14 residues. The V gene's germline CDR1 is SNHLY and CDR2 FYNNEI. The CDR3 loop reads CASRGTSGSGELFF. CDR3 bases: TGTGCCAGCAGGGGGACTAGCGGGTCCGGGGAGCTGTTTTTT.

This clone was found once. CDR3 DNA sequence: TGCAGCGTTGTCCTAGCGGGGGGGCCCACAGATACGCAGTATTTT. Amino acid sequence: CSVVLAGGPTDTQYF. The chain has TRBV29-1 and TRBJ2-3; the match to TRBD2 covers 12 bases. Germline V gene sequence: CDR1 SQVTM, CDR2 ANQGSEA. The ends lost 4 bases at V and 2 bases at J; junction bases unmatched: 4. This CDR3 region has 15 residues.

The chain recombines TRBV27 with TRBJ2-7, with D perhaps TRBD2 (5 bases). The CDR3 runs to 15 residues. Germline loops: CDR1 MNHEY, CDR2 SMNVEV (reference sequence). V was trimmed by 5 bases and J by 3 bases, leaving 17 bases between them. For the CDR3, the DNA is TGTGCCAGCAGTCGCTCTAGCAGACTGGGCTACGAGCAGTACTTC. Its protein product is CASSRSSRLGYEQYF.

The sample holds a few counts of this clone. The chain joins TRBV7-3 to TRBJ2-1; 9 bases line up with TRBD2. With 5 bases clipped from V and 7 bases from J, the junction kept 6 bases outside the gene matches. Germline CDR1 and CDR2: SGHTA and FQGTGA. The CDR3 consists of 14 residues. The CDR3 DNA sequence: TGTGCCAGCAGCCCCAGCGGGAGGAGGAATGAGCAGTTCTTC. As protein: CASSPSGRRNEQFF.

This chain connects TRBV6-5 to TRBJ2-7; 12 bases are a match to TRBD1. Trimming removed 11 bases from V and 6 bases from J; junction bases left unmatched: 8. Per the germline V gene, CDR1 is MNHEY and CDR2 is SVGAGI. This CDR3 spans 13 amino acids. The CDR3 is CAGGTGGDCEQYF. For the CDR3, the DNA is TGTGCCGGAGGGACAGGGGGCGACTGCGAGCAGTACTTC.

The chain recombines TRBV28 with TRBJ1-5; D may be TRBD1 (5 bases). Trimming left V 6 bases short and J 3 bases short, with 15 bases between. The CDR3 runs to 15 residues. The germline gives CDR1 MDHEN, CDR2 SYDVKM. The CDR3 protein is CASRHPTGTNQPQHF. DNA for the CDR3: TGTGCCAGCAGACACCCCACAGGTACCAATCAGCCCCAGCATTTT.

The CDR3 DNA follows: TGTGCCAGCAGTTCGGCAGGGTTCCAAGAGACCCAGTACTTC. Protein sequence: CASSSAGFQETQYF. The V call is TRBV27, the J call TRBJ2-5, with D tentatively TRBD1 (5 bases). The CDR3 has 14 residues. Germline loops: CDR1 MNHEY, CDR2 SMNVEV (reference sequence). Between the trimmed V and J ends, which lost 4 bases and 1 base, there was a span of 10 bases.

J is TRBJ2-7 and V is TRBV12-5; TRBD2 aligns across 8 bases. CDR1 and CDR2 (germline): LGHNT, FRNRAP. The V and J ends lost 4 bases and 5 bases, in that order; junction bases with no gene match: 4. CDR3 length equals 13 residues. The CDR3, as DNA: TGTGCTAGTGGTTCCTCGGGGGGGCACGAGCAGTACTTC. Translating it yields CASGSSGGHEQYF.